The 21 T cell receptor beta chains in this list originate from one sample, sequenced in a study of neurological immune-mediated disorders. TCRdb used MiXCR to reprocess the 5' RACE reads, holding one entry per CDR3 protein. The sample has about 41,000 distinct CDR3 sequences; 10% to 15% are singletons. Input material: PBMCs. These receptors originate from a female donor in good health.

The CDR3 region is CASSQGQVETHEQFF. CDR3 nucleotide sequence: TGTGCCAGCAGCCAAGGGCAGGTCGAAACCCATGAGCAGTTCTTC. The V call is TRBV3-1, the J call TRBJ2-1; D ambiguous. Germline CDR1 and CDR2: LGHDT and YNNKEL (reference sequence). Trimming left V 1 base short and J 8 bases short, with 15 bases between. There are 15 residues in the CDR3.

This clonotype was observed many times. The gene calls are TRBV12-3 or TRBV12-4 and TRBJ2-3, with 9 nucleotides matching TRBD2. CDR3 length equals 15 residues. V was clipped by 4 bases and J by 4 bases; unmatched bases: 6. CDR3: CASSSPQRGADTQYF. DNA for the CDR3: TGTGCCAGCAGTTCCCCCCAGCGGGGGGCAGATACGCAGTATTTT.

Many counts were recorded for this clonotype. This chain joins TRBV11-2 and TRBJ2-7, with TRBD1 matching 10 bases. CDR3 length: 15 residues. Looked up from germline, CDR1 is SGHAT and CDR2 is FQNNGV. V gave up 1 base and J gave up 4 bases; unmatched junction bases: 4. The CDR3 is CASSLVTGGLYEQYF. CDR3 sequence (DNA): TGTGCCAGCAGCTTAGTGACAGGGGGCTTATACGAGCAGTACTTC. Drawing the rest from reference TRBV11-2 and TRBJ2-7, the complete variable domain is EAGVAQSPRYKIIEKRQSVAFWCNPISGHATLYWYQQILGQGPKLLIQFQNNGVVDDSQLPKDRFSAERLKGVDSTLKIQPAKLEDSAVYLCASSLVTGGLYEQYFGPGTRLTVT.

This clonotype has ten or more counts. This chain uses TRBV5-1 with TRBJ1-1; D uncertain. The CDR3 contains 15 residues. The germline CDR1 and CDR2 sequences are SGHRS and YFSETQ. Trimming took off 0 bases at V and 0 bases at J, with 9 bases between the two ends. The CDR3 DNA is TGCGCCAGCAGCTTGGGGACGGTGTTGAACACTGAAGCTTTCTTT. Translation gives CASSLGTVLNTEAFF.

This clonotype was detected ten times or more. This chain connects TRBV20-1 to TRBJ2-5; TRBD2 agrees at 10 bases. Germline V gene sequence: CDR1 DFQATT, CDR2 SNEGSKA (reference sequence). This CDR3 region has 18 residues. J gave up 2 bases and V 3 bases, and 15 bases lay outside the gene matches. The CDR3 nucleotides read TGCAGTGCTAGCGGGGGCCAGCGGGGGGGCCTGGTTCAAGAGACCCAGTACTTC. Residues: CSASGGQRGGLVQETQYF.

The genes are TRBV10-3 and TRBJ2-3; 7 nucleotides align to TRBD2. The J segment lost 2 bases and the V segment lost 3 bases, leaving 5 bases of the junction unmatched. This CDR3 has 15 residues. In germline, CDR1 is ENHRY, CDR2 SYGVKD. The CDR3 is CAISDQAGVTDTQYF. Here the CDR3 DNA reads TGTGCCATCAGTGATCAGGCGGGAGTCACAGATACGCAGTATTTT.

The chain links TRBV3-1 to TRBJ1-1, with D unclear. V was pared by 1 base and J by 1 base, with 7 bases between. This CDR3 is built from 14 residues. From germline, CDR1 is LGHDT and CDR2 YNNKEL (reference sequence). The CDR3 nucleotides read TGTGCCAGCAGCCAAGGGGAGAGGAACACTGAAGCTTTCTTT. Amino acids: CASSQGERNTEAFF.

The chain employs TRBV5-8 and TRBJ2-1; TRBD2 might be the D (5 bases). The CDR3 sequence is 15 residues long. The germline CDR1 and CDR2 sequences are SGHTS and YDEGEE. The CDR3 bases are TGTTCTAGCAGCTTGACGGTGAGCTCCTACAATGAGCAGTTCTTC. Amino acid sequence: CSSSLTVSSYNEQFF. Drawing the rest from reference TRBV5-8 and TRBJ2-1, the complete variable domain is EAGVTQSPTHLIKTRGQQATLRCSPISGHTSVYWYQQALGLGLQFLLWYDEGEERNRGNFPPRFSGRQFPNYSSELNVNALELEDSALYLCSSSLTVSSYNEQFFGPGTRLTVL.

This clonotype was seen many times. The V gene is TRBV11-2, the J gene TRBJ2-2; D not resolved. The V and J ends lost 4 bases and 3 bases respectively, with 6 bases between them. The germline V gene has CDR1 SGHAT and CDR2 FQNNGV. The CDR3 has 13 residues. CDR3 region: CASSSDYTGELFF. The DNA of the CDR3 is TGTGCCAGCAGCTCCGACTACACCGGGGAGCTGTTTTTT.

At least ten counts were recorded for this clonotype. This chain joins TRBV24-1 and TRBJ2-1; 11 nucleotides match TRBD2. CDR3 size: 13 residues. Germline V lookup: CDR1 KGHDR, CDR2 SFDVKD. V lost 4 bases and J lost 13; bases outside the gene matches: 5. CDR3 in DNA: TGTGCCACCAGTGACCCTAGCGGGGGGCCTCAGTTCTTC. It encodes CATSDPSGGPQFF.

This clonotype was seen many times. V and J are TRBV20-1 and TRBJ2-2; 8 bases map to TRBD2. Per the germline V gene, CDR1 is DFQATT and CDR2 is SNEGSKA (reference sequence). The junction had 2 bases not matched to a gene; V was cut back by 3 bases and J by 5 bases. CDR3 length: 13 amino acids. The DNA of the CDR3 is TGCAGTGCTAGGGCTAGCGGGACCGGGGAGCTGTTTTTT. Encoded protein: CSARASGTGELFF.

The table lists this clonotype with many counts. The chain carries TRBV5-1 and TRBJ1-1; no definite D call. The CDR3 covers 11 residues. With 7 bases removed from V and 5 bases from J, the gap between germline ends came to 9 bases. Per germline, CDR1 SGHRS and CDR2 YFSETQ. CDR3 protein: CASLQGTEAFF. CDR3 in DNA: TGCGCCAGCCTACAAGGGACTGAAGCTTTCTTT.

This clonotype was counted ten times or more. V and J are TRBV20-1 and TRBJ2-1, with TRBD2 matching 9 bases. CDR1 DFQATT and CDR2 SNEGSKA come from the germline V gene (reference sequence). Trimming cost V 3 bases and J 3 bases; bases outside gene matches: 9. This CDR3 has 16 residues. CDR3 loop: CSASTFLAGNYNEQFF. The CDR3 DNA is TGCAGTGCTAGCACCTTCCTAGCGGGGAACTACAATGAGCAGTTCTTC.

This clonotype was found many times. This rearrangement joins TRBV7-8 to TRBJ2-1; TRBD2 matches 8 bases. Germline trimming cut 5 bases from V and 8 bases from J; bases unmatched to any gene: 14. Germline V gene lookup returns CDR1 SGHVS and CDR2 FQNEAQ. There are 16 residues in the CDR3. Here the CDR3 reads CASSTPGVAGIHEQFF. CDR3 DNA sequence: TGTGCCAGCAGCACCCCAGGGGTAGCGGGAATCCATGAGCAGTTCTTC.

This clonotype was counted at least ten times. In DNA form, the CDR3 reads TGTGCCAGCAGCTTAGGGCGGACTAGCGACACCGGGGAGCTGTTTTTT. Protein product: CASSLGRTSDTGELFF. This rearrangement joins TRBV7-8 to TRBJ2-2, with TRBD2 identical over 9 bases. CDR1 SGHVS and CDR2 FQNEAQ come from the germline V gene. Germline trimming cut 1 base from V and 3 bases from J; bases unmatched to any gene: 3. The CDR3 has 16 residues.

This clonotype showed up many times. The chain has TRBV29-1 and TRBJ1-2; D is possibly TRBD1 (5 bases). Germline loops: CDR1 SQVTM, CDR2 ANQGSEA. CDR3 size: 12 residues. The ends were cut back, 3 bases at V and 6 bases at J, with 11 bases in the middle. This CDR3 reads CSVEAGRDGYTF. The CDR3 DNA is TGCAGCGTTGAGGCAGGGAGGGATGGCTACACCTTC.

This clonotype was observed at least ten times. CDR3 DNA: TGTGCCAGCAAGCCGGGGCCCTCTGGAAACACCATATATTTT. Translation: CASKPGPSGNTIYF. The chain combines TRBV6-5 with TRBJ1-3, with D possibly matching TRBD1 (5 bases). The CDR3 is 14 amino acids. Per germline, CDR1 MNHEY and CDR2 SVGAGI. V lost 7 bases and J lost 0, with 10 bases in between.

This clonotype appeared many times. The chain has TRBV7-9 and TRBJ1-1; D gene unclear. The germline V gene has CDR1 SEHNR and CDR2 FQNEAQ (reference sequence). The CDR3 is made up of 14 amino acids. Trimming left V 8 bases short and J 3 bases short, with 16 bases between. CDR3 in amino acids: CASSLAGPYTEAFF. CDR3 DNA sequence: TGTGCCAGCTCTTTGGCAGGCCCCTACACTGAAGCTTTCTTT. Using reference TRBV7-9 and TRBJ1-1 for the parts outside the CDR3, the full variable domain is DTGVSQNPRHKITKRGQNVTFRCDPISEHNRLYWYRQTLGQGPEFLTYFQNEAQLEKSRLLSDRFSAERPKGSFSTLEIQRTEQGDSAMYLCASSLAGPYTEAFFGQGTRLTVV.

In its sample, this clonotype was seen many times. The genes are TRBV5-1 and TRBJ1-1; possible D gene TRBD1, 5 bases. V gave up 2 bases and J gave up 10 bases, with 21 bases separating them. This CDR3 spans 15 amino acids. From germline, CDR1 is SGHRS and CDR2 YFSETQ. The CDR3 reads CASSFDGTADGGAFF. In DNA form, the CDR3 reads TGCGCCAGCAGCTTCGACGGGACGGCCGACGGCGGAGCTTTCTTT.

This clonotype was counted ten times or more. The rearrangement joins TRBV16 to TRBJ1-4, with 7 bases fitting TRBD1. CDR1 and CDR2 (germline): KGHSY, FQNENV. CDR3 length: 15 residues. Trimming took 2 bases from V and 6 from J; bases not matched to a gene: 6. CDR3: CASSQKSTGDEKLFF. CDR3 nucleotide sequence: TGTGCCAGCAGCCAAAAGTCAACAGGGGATGAAAAACTGTTTTTT.

This clonotype was seen at least ten times. CDR3 sequence (DNA): TGTGCCAGCAGCTTCCGAGGGAACACTGAAGCTTTCTTT. It translates to CASSFRGNTEAFF. V usage is TRBV11-2 and J usage is TRBJ1-1, with no clear D. Trimming cost V 3 bases and J 1 base, with 6 bases left between them. The germline V gene encodes CDR1 SGHAT and CDR2 FQNNGV. The CDR3 length is 13 residues. The whole variable domain, filled in from reference TRBV11-2 and TRBJ1-1, reads EAGVAQSPRYKIIEKRQSVAFWCNPISGHATLYWYQQILGQGPKLLIQFQNNGVVDDSQLPKDRFSAERLKGVDSTLKIQPAKLEDSAVYLCASSFRGNTEAFFGQGTRLTVV.